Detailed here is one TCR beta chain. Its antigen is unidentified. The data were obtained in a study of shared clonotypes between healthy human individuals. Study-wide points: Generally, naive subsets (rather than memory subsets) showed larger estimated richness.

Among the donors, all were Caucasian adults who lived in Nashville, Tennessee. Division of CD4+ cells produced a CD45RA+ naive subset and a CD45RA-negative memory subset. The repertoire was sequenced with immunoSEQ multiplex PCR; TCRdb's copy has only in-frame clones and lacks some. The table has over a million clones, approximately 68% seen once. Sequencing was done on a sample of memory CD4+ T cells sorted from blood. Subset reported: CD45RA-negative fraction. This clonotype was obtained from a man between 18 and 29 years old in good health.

In nucleotides, the CDR3 is TGTGCCAGCAGCTTTTCCGGGACAGGAAGCACAGATACGCAGTATTTT. This codes for CASSFSGTGSTDTQYF. The chain combines TRBV11-3 with TRBJ2-3, with 8 bases identical to TRBD1. The CDR3 runs to 16 residues. The V segment lost 3 bases and the J segment 0 bases; nucleotides outside the gene matches: 5. CDR1 is SGHNT, CDR2 YENEEA, per germline.